This T cell receptor (beta chain) was found in a study of beta chain features in type 1 diabetes. Study-level background: No patient-donor differences in age, gender, total cells or subset yield. All of the samples together had 107,917,701 sorted cells examined. Findings and caveats of the study: Across all four CD4+ subsets, people with type 1 diabetes showed modestly shorter TCRB CDR3s.

CD45RO/CCR7/CD25/CD127/CD95/CD27 staining was used to isolate CD4+ naive, central memory, regulatory and stem cell-like memory cells by sorting. V was shortened by 8 bases and J by 5 bases, with 12 bases between the two germline ends. The CDR3 is 12 residues long. The germline gives CDR1 ENHRY, CDR2 SYGVKD. Every bit of the isolated RNA underwent reverse transcription, so sequencing read expressed TCRB transcripts. Only in-frame clones appear in the TCRdb table, and some are missing; sequencing was by immunoSEQ multiplex PCR. The top ten clones hold roughly 2.6% of a sample with under 150,000 clones, around a sixth of them seen once. With respect to this clone: The antigen is not known.

The sequencing input was central memory CD4+ T cells from blood. This clonotype was obtained from a young man with type 1 diabetes. The chain carries TRBV10-3 and TRBJ2-5, with D possibly called TRBD1 or TRBD2 (5 bases each). The CDR3 DNA reads TGTGCCATCGGTGGGGGTGAGGAGACCCAGTACTTC. Its protein is CAIGGGEETQYF.